This entry is about one TCR beta chain. No cognate antigen has been identified for it. Base qualities are not at hand, and no much larger clone is one base apart. The junction carries 4 bases between V and J, which are trimmed by 5 bases and 0 bases respectively. In the germline V gene (reference sequence), CDR1 corresponds to MNHEY and CDR2 to SMNVEV. The CDR3 numbers 13 residues from cysteine through phenylalanine. The only DNA kept is the CDR3, 39 bases in frame from the first base. The sample originates from a study of T cell changes during pregnancy in multiple sclerosis (dated by TCRdb to about 2019). Context from the whole study: The study looked at changes in the T cell repertoire across pregnancy in women with multiple sclerosis.

The method was the immunoSEQ multiplex PCR assay. TCRdb re-hosts the immuneACCESS table, in-frame sequences only. Its copies lack some clones; in the studies checked, an unresolved V gene accounts for under half of them, and the cause for the rest is not known. In all, the sample holds under 60,000 clones, and around 93% of those were seen once. Of the sample, roughly a tenth falls within the top ten clones. Sequencing was performed on CD8+ T cells from peripheral blood mononuclear cells, taken after pregnancy. The sequence was collected from a female donor with multiple sclerosis, enrolled in a pregnancy study. The chain was built from TRBV27 and TRBJ2-2; the D gene is unclear. The CDR3 reads as follows: CASSPSNTGELFF. The nucleotides read TGTGCCAGCAGTCCGTCGAACACCGGGGAGCTGTTTTTT.